The clone carrying this T cell receptor beta chain has just one count. Trimming removed 1 base from V and 1 base from J; junction bases left unmatched: 19. Germline CDR1 LGHNA, CDR2 YSLEER. This CDR3 is 21 amino acids long. The protocol was immunoSEQ multiplex PCR, while the TCRdb copy is restricted to in-frame clones and leaves out a portion. Of 180,000 or so clones in the sample, approximately 89% were seen once. This specimen comes from a study of blood T cell repertoires in COVID-19. The chain joins TRBV4-3 to TRBJ2-4, with 7 bases matching TRBD1. Sequences were obtained from peripheral blood. The receptor was isolated from a man in his forties or fifties with active or convalescent COVID-19. CDR3 sequence: CASSQADRGLVTGAAKNIQYF. CDR3 nucleotides: TGCGCCAGCAGCCAAGCGGATAGAGGTTTGGTAACAGGGGCGGCCAAAAACATTCAGTACTTC.